This T cell receptor beta chain was documented in a study of cytomegalovirus exposure and HLA in healthy donors. Nominally healthy donors were sampled, though unrecorded immune exposures were likely. Findings and limits, study-wide: Using the classifier, cytomegalovirus status was reportedly diagnosed with high specificity and sensitivity. The authors listed some 160 TCR beta chains as cytomegalovirus-associated.

The PCR made use of 60 Vbeta and 13 Jbeta primers. Clones were sequenced by immunoSEQ multiplex PCR, and TCRdb holds only the in-frame ones, with some missing. The sample lists 210,000 or so clones; 70% to 85% were seen once. CDR3 length equals 13 residues. V was cut by 1 base and J by 6 bases, with 10 bases left in between. Germline V gene sequence: CDR1 SGDLS, CDR2 YYNGEE. About this clone itself: Its antigen is currently unknown.

The gene calls are TRBV9 and TRBJ1-1, with D unclear. This receptor was identified in a girl aged 2 to 10 in good health and CMV-seronegative. Sequenced material: PBMCs. CDR3 loop: CASSVLSGAEAFF. The CDR3 DNA sequence: TGTGCCAGCAGCGTATTATCGGGAGCTGAAGCTTTCTTT.